This T cell receptor (beta chain) was identified in a study of Ad26.COV2.S vaccination and SARS-CoV-2 variants. Regarding the study as a whole: Researchers cautioned that TCR breadth and depth analyses may have underestimated total T cell responses.

Of note for this clone: The antigen is undetermined.

Assay: immunoSEQ multiplex PCR; the TCRdb copy retains only in-frame clones and omits some. This sample yields around 320,000 clones, of which around four fifths are seen a single time; 2% to 2.5% belongs to the top ten. Treatment in this sample: around 19 received Ad26.COV2.S at low or high dose, single or two shots; about 5 received placebo; per-sample allocation not given. The samples were gathered on day 63 after the first injection of vaccine or placebo. The sample came from a Boston adult aged 18-55 years. Its platform was an Ad26 vector, and its expressed antigen was Wuhan-strain SARS-CoV-2 spike. V lost 0 bases and J lost 5, with 6 bases in between. Germline V gene lookup returns CDR1 SGDLS and CDR2 YYNGEE. This CDR3 is 13 amino acids long.

The genes are TRBV9 and TRBJ2-1; no firm D call. The sample in question was peripheral blood, obtained in a trial of Ad26.COV2.S vaccine versus placebo. This TCR was sampled from a person aged 18 to 59 who received the Ad26.COV2.S COVID-19 vaccine or a placebo. The CDR3 here is CASSVAVHNEQFF. In DNA, the CDR3 is TGTGCCAGCAGCGTAGCGGTCCACAATGAGCAGTTCTTC.